This TCR beta chain was captured by sequencing in a study of regulatory T cells in long-lasting Graves disease. Investigators prepared the TCR beta libraries by applying iRepertoire HTBI primers and Arm-PCR of CDR3 regions. TCRdb used MiXCR to reprocess the multiplex PCR reads, holding one entry per CDR3 protein. The sample has some 450,000 distinct CDR3 sequences, 20% to 30% seen once. From germline, CDR1 is DFQATT and CDR2 SNEGSKA (reference sequence). Trimming took off 0 bases at V and 4 bases at J, with 13 bases between the two ends. The CDR3 runs to 14 residues. Documented time point: persistent/refractory GD, antithyroid drugs over 5 years with positive TRAb. From PBMCs, RNA was extracted and then used to make the TCR library. General study findings and limits: Gene preferences differed: TRBV28, TRBJ1-2, TRBJ2-5 in persistent cases.

This clonotype was seen many times. Its target is not known. The TCR originated in a female donor with Graves disease. J is TRBJ2-7 and V is TRBV20-1, with D uncertain. Sequenced here: peripheral blood mononuclear cells (PBMCs), sampled when the disease was refractory, from a patient treated with antithyroid drugs. The CDR3 region has the DNA TGCAGTGCTAGAGATCGCGCGTCCTTATACGAGCAGTACTTC. It encodes CSARDRASLYEQYF.